The entry below gives a single T cell receptor beta chain sequence along with its context. As yet, its antigen is unknown. The source of the sample is a study of blood T cells in healthy people across ages. General study results and limits: Nothing was known about donor CMV status, and this possibly confounded expanded clonotype changes.

The CDR3 has 10 amino acids. With 7 bases clipped from V and 7 bases from J, the junction kept 2 bases outside the gene matches. CDR1 and CDR2 (germline): SQVTM, ANQGSEA. Sample-barcoded 5' priming and a J-beta primer mix drove a second PCR of 7 to 11 cycles. TCRdb reprocessed the 5' RACE reads via MiXCR and lists one record per CDR3 protein. Among fewer than 800,000 distinct CDR3 sequences listed, under 25% were seen once. Total RNA, at least 5 micrograms per sample, came from PBMCs. The chain has TRBV29-1 and TRBJ1-2; TRBD1 agrees at 8 bases. The receptor was isolated from a man aged 70-80 years in good health. Material for sequencing was blood. CDR3 protein: CSAQGVGYTF. Written as DNA, the CDR3 is TGCAGCGCACAGGGGGTTGGCTACACCTTC.